These 2 T cell receptor beta chains came from one sample sequenced in a study of technical replicates of blood from a few donors. Assay used: immunoSEQ multiplex PCR; TCRdb lists only in-frame clones, some missing. The table lists over 80,000 clones, around 96% of them singletons. Material for sequencing was T cells isolated from PBMCs. The receptors were sampled from a human donor in good health.

This clone was detected once. V and J are TRBV6-6 and TRBJ1-2; TRBD1 matches 10 bases. J was trimmed by 8 bases and V by 4 bases; bases with no gene match: 4. The CDR3 is made up of 13 amino acids. CDR1 and CDR2 (germline): MNHNY, SVGAGI (reference sequence). The DNA of the CDR3 is TGTGCCAGCAGTTCCGGGACAGGGGACGGCTACACCTTC. It translates to CASSSGTGDGYTF.

This chain connects TRBV7-2 to TRBJ1-2, with D hard to call. The germline V gene encodes CDR1 SGHTA and CDR2 FQGNSA. Deletions cut 5 bases from V and 9 bases from J, with 16 bases between. CDR3 length: 13 residues. This chain's CDR3 is CASSPARGRSYTF. DNA for the CDR3: TGTGCCAGCAGCCCCGCTCGGGGTCGCAGCTACACCTTC.